One and the same sample provided the 16 T cell receptor beta chains below, sequenced in a study of T cells in localized non-small cell lung cancer. Data came from immunoSEQ multiplex PCR; TCRdb stores just in-frame clones and leaves some out. The data show some 15,000 clones, nearly 90% seen once. Sequencing was performed on peripheral blood mononuclear cells, taken before any cancer treatment. These receptors were obtained from a woman aged 35 to 70 with stage III lung adenocarcinoma.

This clone has a handful of counts. The gene calls are TRBV20-1 and TRBJ1-1; unclear D gene. Germline V lookup: CDR1 DFQATT, CDR2 SNEGSKA (reference sequence). V was clipped by 3 bases and J by 1 base, with 3 bases between them. The CDR3 totals 11 residues. The CDR3 coding sequence is TGCAGTGCTAGCTCGAACACTGAAGCTTTCTTT. This encodes CSASSNTEAFF.

This sequence joins TRBV2 and TRBJ1-3; TRBD1 matches 7 bases. The V gene's germline CDR1 is SNHLY and CDR2 FYNNEI. This CDR3 has 14 amino acids. Trimming removed 6 bases from V and 4 bases from J; junction bases left unmatched: 6. The CDR3 DNA reads TGTGCCAGCAGACCGGACAGGCCCGGAAACACCATATATTTT. It codes for CASRPDRPGNTIYF.

The gene calls are TRBV29-1 and TRBJ2-7; D tentatively fits TRBD1 or TRBD2 (5 bases each). CDR3 length: 12 residues. V was pared by 4 bases and J by 6 bases, with 13 bases between. CDR1 SQVTM and CDR2 ANQGSEA come from the germline V gene. The CDR3 DNA reads as TGCAGCGTTGCCCCCGGGGCGGGCGAGCAGTACTTC. Amino acids: CSVAPGAGEQYF.

CDR3 bases: TGTGCCAGCAGCTTGGCCGGGGGGAAGGGTGAAGCTTTCTTT. Protein sequence: CASSLAGGKGEAFF. This rearrangement joins TRBV5-4 to TRBJ1-1; tentative D call: TRBD1 (5 bases). This CDR3 comprises 14 residues. Germline lookup yields CDR1 SGHNT and CDR2 YYREEE (reference sequence). V lost 0 bases and J lost 7, with 13 bases in between.

This sequence joins TRBV7-9 and TRBJ2-5; unclear D gene. Germline CDR1 reads SEHNR; CDR2 reads FQNEAQ (reference sequence). This CDR3 contains 11 residues. Between the trimmed V and J ends, which lost 2 bases and 3 bases, there was a span of 1 base. CDR3 nucleotides: TGTGCCAGCAGCTTAAAAGAGACCCAGTACTTC. Protein: CASSLKETQYF.

The chain uses TRBV20-1 and TRBJ1-3; a possible D gene is TRBD1 (5 bases). CDR3 size: 11 residues. CDR1 is DFQATT and CDR2 is SNEGSKA in the germline V gene (reference sequence). V lost 6 bases and J 8 bases, leaving 11 bases between the germline ends. CDR3 in amino acids: CSAQQVDTIYF. CDR3 coding DNA: TGCAGTGCCCAACAGGTGGACACCATATATTTT.

This chain joins TRBV2 and TRBJ1-5, with D perhaps TRBD1 (6 bases). In germline, CDR1 is SNHLY, CDR2 FYNNEI. V lost 8 bases and J 3 bases, leaving 17 bases between the germline ends. The CDR3 spans 15 residues. The CDR3 DNA sequence: TGTGCCAGCGCTTTGGCACAGGGCTACAATCAGCCCCAGCATTTT. Its translation: CASALAQGYNQPQHF.

V usage is TRBV15 and J usage is TRBJ1-5, with TRBD1 matching 7 bases. Germline loops: CDR1 LNHNV, CDR2 YYDKDF (reference sequence). Germline trimming cut 0 bases from V and 6 bases from J; bases unmatched to any gene: 11. This CDR3 is built from 17 residues. The CDR3 DNA reads TGTGCCACCAGCAGAGATCAAGGGCACAGGGGAAGTCAGCCCCAGCATTTT. Translation gives CATSRDQGHRGSQPQHF.

The chain is built from TRBV5-1 and TRBJ2-7, with 10 bases aligning to TRBD2. The ends lost 0 bases at V and 4 bases at J; junction bases unmatched: 13. CDR3 length equals 18 residues. CDR1 is SGHRS, CDR2 YFSETQ, per germline. The CDR3 coding sequence is TGCGCCAGCAGCTTGGGGGCCCCTACTAGCGGGAATTGGTACGAGCAGTACTTC. Protein sequence: CASSLGAPTSGNWYEQYF.

This clone has a handful of counts. The J gene is TRBJ1-1, the V gene TRBV27, with 10 bases lining up with TRBD1. Losses at the gene ends were 5 bases for V and 4 bases for J; bases not matched to a gene: 10. This CDR3 region has 16 residues. The germline gives CDR1 MNHEY, CDR2 SMNVEV (reference sequence). The CDR3 DNA reads TGTGCCAGCAGTCCCCGGACAGGGGGTTTCGTCACTGAAGCTTTCTTT. It codes for CASSPRTGGFVTEAFF.

V gene TRBV7-7 combines with J gene TRBJ2-5; D gene uncertain. The germline gives CDR1 SSHAT, CDR2 FNYEAQ (reference sequence). V was clipped by 5 bases and J by 5 bases, with 12 bases between them. CDR3 length equals 13 residues. CDR3 bases: TGTGCCAGCAGCCTCGGACCGGCTGAGACCCAGTACTTC. This gives the protein CASSLGPAETQYF.

This rearrangement joins TRBV29-1 to TRBJ2-7; 8 bases agree with TRBD2. The junction had 17 bases not matched to a gene; V was cut back by 6 bases and J by 4 bases. In germline, CDR1 is SQVTM, CDR2 ANQGSEA. This CDR3 is built from 16 residues. The CDR3 region has the DNA TGCAGCGTCACGACCCCGATCGGGACTAGAACGTACGAGCAGTACTTC. Translated, it gives CSVTTPIGTRTYEQYF.

J is TRBJ1-2 and V is TRBV29-1; 7 bases align to TRBD1. The CDR3 has 13 residues. V shed 6 bases, J shed 4 bases, and the junction held 8 bases outside the gene matches. Germline CDR1 reads SQVTM; CDR2 reads ANQGSEA. CDR3 loop: CSVARQGPYGYTF. CDR3 bases: TGCAGCGTCGCCCGACAGGGCCCCTATGGCTACACCTTC.

V is TRBV5-1 and J is TRBJ2-1; TRBD2 aligns across 10 bases. This CDR3 has 14 residues. Trimming cost V 0 bases and J 13 bases; bases outside gene matches: 7. Looked up from germline, CDR1 is SGHRS and CDR2 is YFSETQ. CDR3 loop: CASSLEASGGVQFF. The CDR3 nucleotides read TGCGCCAGCAGCTTGGAGGCTAGCGGGGGAGTTCAGTTCTTC.

This clone has only one observation. The rearrangement uses TRBV2 and TRBJ1-2; TRBD1 agrees at 8 bases. CDR3 length equals 12 residues. CDR1 is SNHLY and CDR2 is FYNNEI in the germline V gene. Trimming cost V 4 bases and J 8 bases; bases outside gene matches: 3. The CDR3 is CASSGTGYGYTF. The CDR3 coding sequence is TGTGCCAGCAGTGGGACAGGGTACGGCTACACCTTC.

This chain joins TRBV5-1 and TRBJ1-1; 10 bases agree with TRBD1. V lost 7 bases and J lost 4; bases outside the gene matches: 1. Germline lookup yields CDR1 SGHRS and CDR2 YFSETQ. The CDR3 has 12 amino acids. As DNA, the CDR3 is TGCGCCAGCGGGACAGGGGCCACTGAAGCTTTCTTT. It yields the protein CASGTGATEAFF. Complete variable domain (other parts from reference TRBV5-1 and TRBJ1-1): KAGVTQTPRYLIKTRGQQVTLSCSPISGHRSVSWYQQTPGQGLQFLFEYFSETQRNKGNFPGRFSGRQFSNSRSEMNVSTLELGDSALYLCASGTGATEAFFGQGTRLTVV.